The 25 T cell receptor beta chains given below trace back to one sample, sequenced in a study of cytomegalovirus exposure and HLA in healthy donors. In the PCR, 60 Vbeta and 13 Jbeta primers were used. TCRdb's table, derived via immunoSEQ multiplex PCR, lists solely in-frame clones and lacks some. The repertoire holds 95,000 to 150,000 clones, with around three quarters as singletons. Sequenced input: PBMCs. Receptors originate from a man aged 18 to 30 in good health and CMV-seropositive.

The chain has TRBV28 and TRBJ1-3; no clear D. Germline V CDR1 and CDR2: MDHEN, SYDVKM. The V gene lost 5 bases and the J gene lost 0 bases, with 5 bases spanning the gap. The CDR3 is made up of 13 amino acids. This CDR3 is CASSRYSGNTIYF. CDR3 DNA sequence: TGTGCCAGCAGTCGCTACTCTGGAAACACCATATATTTT.

The chain has TRBV7-2 and TRBJ1-2; 10 nucleotides align to TRBD1. This CDR3 spans 13 amino acids. Germline CDR1 and CDR2: SGHTA and FQGNSA. J was trimmed by 5 bases and V by 5 bases; bases with no gene match: 2. Written as DNA, the CDR3 is TGTGCCAGCAGCCCGGGACAGGGGTATGGCTACACCTTC. As protein: CASSPGQGYGYTF. The full variable domain, completed using reference TRBV7-2 and TRBJ1-2, is GAGVSQSPSNKVTEKGKDVELRCDPISGHTALYWYRQSLGQGLEFLIYFQGNSAPDKSGLPSDRFSAERTGGSVSTLTIQRTQQEDSAVYLCASSPGQGYGYTFGSGTRLTVV.

A single count supports this clone. The gene calls are TRBV6-5 and TRBJ1-5, with 8 bases that match TRBD1. The germline V gene has CDR1 MNHEY and CDR2 SVGAGI. The CDR3 spans 13 residues. V trimming: 6 bases; J trimming: 5 bases; junction bases outside the gene matches: 3. DNA of the CDR3: TGTGCCAGCAGACAGGGGGTCTATCAGCCCCAGCATTTT. Its translation: CASRQGVYQPQHF.

The chain couples TRBV7-2 to TRBJ1-1; possible D gene TRBD1, 5 bases. The CDR3 extends over 15 amino acids. The germline V and J ends were trimmed by 5 bases and 3 bases, with 16 bases remaining between them. Germline lookup yields CDR1 SGHTA and CDR2 FQGNSA. This chain's CDR3 is CASSPFAGEDTEAFF. The CDR3 DNA follows: TGTGCCAGCAGCCCCTTTGCGGGGGAGGACACTGAAGCTTTCTTT.

This sequence joins TRBV19 and TRBJ1-1; no firm D call. Germline-derived CDR1 and CDR2 are LNHDA and SQIVND (reference sequence). The V and J ends lost 3 bases and 8 bases respectively, with 10 bases between them. The CDR3 length is 12 residues. The CDR3 spells CASSIGGSEAFF. The CDR3 DNA is TGTGCCAGTAGTATTGGCGGCAGCGAAGCTTTCTTT.

The chain is built from TRBV6-6 and TRBJ2-7, with TRBD2 matching over 8 bases. This CDR3 spans 16 amino acids. Per the germline V gene, CDR1 is MNHNY and CDR2 is SVGAGI (reference sequence). V dropped 2 bases and J dropped 2; count of bases not matched to a gene: 8. The CDR3 spells CASSYSPGTRAYEQYF. CDR3 nucleotide sequence: TGTGCCAGCAGTTACAGCCCAGGGACTAGGGCCTACGAGCAGTACTTC.

Note on this clone: The junction shows a germline mismatch at one end, possibly a read error. The rearrangement links TRBV4-1 to TRBJ1-1; D gene uncertain. Germline CDR1 and CDR2: MGHRA and YSYEKL. CDR3 length: 12 residues. The CDR3 loop reads CASSQDYTEAFF. The CDR3 DNA reads TGCGCCAGCAGCCAAGATTACACCGAAGCTTTCTTT.

This clone came up once. The chain's CDR3 is CASSPRDRAVYGYTF. The DNA of the CDR3 is TGTGCCAGCTCCCCTCGGGACAGGGCAGTTTATGGCTACACCTTC. This rearrangement joins TRBV18 to TRBJ1-2; 9 nucleotides line up with TRBD1. This CDR3 comprises 15 residues. The germline gives CDR1 KGHSH, CDR2 LQKENI. The V gene end was trimmed by 6 bases and the J gene end by 5 bases; junction bases not matched to a gene: 10. The full variable domain, its missing parts supplied by reference TRBV18 and TRBJ1-2, is NAGVMQNPRHLVRRRGQEARLRCSPMKGHSHVYWYRQLPEEGLKFMVYLQKENIIDESGMPKERFSAEFPKEGPSILRIQQVVRGDSAAYFCASSPRDRAVYGYTFGSGTRLTVV.

The V and J genes are TRBV5-6 and TRBJ2-7, with D possibly matching TRBD2 (5 bases). The CDR3 runs to 14 residues. The germline gives CDR1 SGHDT, CDR2 YYEEEE. V was clipped by 0 bases and J by 7 bases, with 14 bases between them. DNA of the CDR3: TGTGCCAGCAGCTTGGGCGGGCGAGGTTGGGAGCAGTACTTC. It specifies CASSLGGRGWEQYF.

V usage is TRBV2 and J usage is TRBJ2-1; 9 bases are shared with TRBD1. Germline V gene data show CDR1 as SNHLY and CDR2 as FYNNEI. This CDR3 spans 14 amino acids. V dropped 7 bases and J dropped 8; count of bases not matched to a gene: 9. The CDR3 spells CASKGQGRGHEQFF. The CDR3 coding sequence is TGTGCCAGCAAGGGACAGGGAAGGGGACATGAGCAGTTCTTC.

The rearrangement uses TRBV7-2 and TRBJ2-5; TRBD1 matches at 7 bases. Germline CDR1 reads SGHTA; CDR2 reads FQGNSA. The CDR3 covers 16 residues. J lost 2 bases, V lost 0 bases, and 6 bases had no gene match. The CDR3 sequence: CASSLARQGSQETQYF. The CDR3 DNA follows: TGTGCCAGCAGCTTAGCGAGACAGGGCTCGCAAGAGACCCAGTACTTC.

Concerning this clone: At one of its ends the junction is not consistent with the germline gene, which may arise from a read error. The V call is TRBV7-7, the J call TRBJ2-3; 10 nucleotides align to TRBD1. Germline CDR1 SSHAT, CDR2 FNYEAQ (reference sequence). This CDR3 comprises 15 residues. The CDR3 spells CASSLGTGVADTQYF. The CDR3 coding sequence is TGTGCTAGCAGCTTAGGGACAGGGGTCGCAGATACGCAGTATTTT. Complete variable domain (other parts from reference TRBV7-7 and TRBJ2-3): GAGVSQSPRYKVTKRGQDVTLRCDPISSHATLYWYQQALGQGPEFLTYFNYEAQPDKSGLPSDRFSAERPEGSISTLTIQRTEQRDSAMYRCASSLGTGVADTQYFGPGTRLTVL.

The rearrangement links TRBV2 to TRBJ1-4; D is possibly TRBD1 (6 bases). The ends were cut back, 2 bases at V and 5 bases at J, with 12 bases in the middle. Looked up from germline, CDR1 is SNHLY and CDR2 is FYNNEI. The CDR3 is 15 residues long. The CDR3 region is CASSERGQLNEKLFF. DNA for the CDR3: TGTGCCAGCAGTGAACGCGGACAGCTGAATGAAAAACTGTTTTTT. Based on the CDR3 plus reference TRBV2 and TRBJ1-4, the full variable domain is EPEVTQTPSHQVTQMGQEVILRCVPISNHLYFYWYRQILGQKVEFLVSFYNNEISEKSEIFDDQFSVERPDGSNFTLKIRSTKLEDSAMYFCASSERGQLNEKLFFGSGTQLSVL.

This chain uses TRBV11-2 with TRBJ1-2; TRBD1 matches 10 bases. Unmatched junction bases numbered 3, after V lost 5 bases and J lost 3 bases. Looked up from germline, CDR1 is SGHAT and CDR2 is FQNNGV. The CDR3 is 14 residues long. The CDR3: CASSLGTGDYGYTF. In DNA, the CDR3 is TGTGCCAGCAGCCTCGGGACAGGGGACTATGGCTACACCTTC. The full variable domain, rest sourced from reference TRBV11-2 and TRBJ1-2, is EAGVAQSPRYKIIEKRQSVAFWCNPISGHATLYWYQQILGQGPKLLIQFQNNGVVDDSQLPKDRFSAERLKGVDSTLKIQPAKLEDSAVYLCASSLGTGDYGYTFGSGTRLTVV.

The chain is built from TRBV2 and TRBJ1-4, with D uncertain. Trimming pared 3 bases from V and 10 bases from J, leaving 3 bases between. Germline V gives CDR1 SNHLY, CDR2 FYNNEI. The CDR3 has 10 residues. CDR3 sequence (DNA): TGTGCCAGCAGTGACCGAAAACTGTTTTTT. It encodes CASSDRKLFF.

This sequence joins TRBV6-5 and TRBJ2-1, with TRBD1 matching over 9 bases. Trimming cost V 5 bases and J 7 bases; bases outside gene matches: 9. The CDR3 is made up of 15 amino acids. Germline V lookup: CDR1 MNHEY, CDR2 SVGAGI. The CDR3 DNA reads TGTGCCAGCAGTACCTCCGGGACAGGGTATAATGAGCAGTTCTTC. Its translation is CASSTSGTGYNEQFF.

V and J are TRBV18 and TRBJ1-1, with 7 bases fitting TRBD1. The CDR3 runs to 17 residues. J gave up 0 bases and V 2 bases, and 9 bases lay outside the gene matches. Per germline, CDR1 KGHSH and CDR2 LQKENI. The CDR3 here is CASSPEWQGEMNTEAFF. The CDR3 DNA sequence: TGTGCCAGCTCACCAGAGTGGCAGGGGGAAATGAACACTGAAGCTTTCTTT.

The chain carries TRBV5-4 and TRBJ1-2; perhaps TRBD1 as D (6 bases). The germline CDR1 and CDR2 sequences are SGHNT and YYREEE (reference sequence). Trimming pared 4 bases from V and 4 bases from J, leaving 8 bases between. This CDR3 region has 12 residues. This CDR3 reads CASSGGSYGYTF. CDR3 nucleotides: TGTGCCAGCAGCGGGGGCAGCTATGGCTACACCTTC.

The chain recombines TRBV5-1 with TRBJ2-1, with D possibly matching TRBD2 (5 bases). The germline CDR1 and CDR2 sequences are SGHRS and YFSETQ. The CDR3 consists of 11 residues. The ends were cut back, 2 bases at V and 10 bases at J, with 7 bases in the middle. CDR3 protein: CASSFRGEQFF. The DNA for the CDR3 is TGCGCCAGCAGCTTTCGCGGGGAGCAGTTCTTC.

The chain uses TRBV5-4 and TRBJ2-1; tentatively, D is TRBD1 (6 bases). In germline, CDR1 is SGHNT, CDR2 YYREEE (reference sequence). The CDR3 spans 13 residues. The ends were cut back, 0 bases at V and 8 bases at J, with 9 bases in the middle. The CDR3: CASSLVQGDEQFF. CDR3 nucleotide sequence: TGTGCCAGCAGCTTGGTACAGGGAGATGAGCAGTTCTTC.

The chain joins TRBV4-1 to TRBJ1-2; perhaps TRBD1 as D (5 bases). Germline assignment: CDR1 MGHRA and CDR2 YSYEKL. The CDR3 sequence is 14 residues long. V lost 0 bases and J lost 6, with 11 bases in between. CDR3 amino acids: CASSQDPGLNGYTF. In nucleotides, the CDR3 is TGCGCCAGCAGCCAAGACCCGGGACTGAATGGCTACACCTTC.

J is TRBJ2-5 and V is TRBV29-1; TRBD1 matches at 9 bases. The junction had 11 bases not matched to a gene; V was cut back by 7 bases and J by 5 bases. The CDR3 loop spans 14 amino acids. Per the germline V gene, CDR1 is SQVTM and CDR2 is ANQGSEA. In DNA, the CDR3 is TGCAGCGCTTATCCGGGACAGGGTAAGGAGACCCAGTACTTC. Encoded protein: CSAYPGQGKETQYF.

There are a few counts of this clone. The rearrangement joins TRBV5-1 to TRBJ2-7; 7 bases are shared with TRBD2. The ends lost 4 bases at V and 4 bases at J; junction bases unmatched: 11. CDR1 is SGHRS and CDR2 is YFSETQ in the germline V gene. The CDR3 length is 15 residues. CDR3 bases: TGCGCCAGCAGCGGTGGGACTAACCCATTTTACGAGCAGTACTTC. It yields the protein CASSGGTNPFYEQYF.

The chain employs TRBV5-6 and TRBJ2-5; maybe TRBD1 (6 bases). V lost 0 bases, J lost 4 bases, and 7 bases lay in between. CDR1 and CDR2 from the germline V gene are SGHDT and YYEEEE. The CDR3 is 13 amino acids. The CDR3 bases are TGTGCCAGCAGCTTGGGGGGGCTAGAGACCCAGTACTTC. As protein: CASSLGGLETQYF.

This clone has a single count. The V and J genes are TRBV7-2 and TRBJ1-2; 9 nucleotides match TRBD1. CDR1 is SGHTA and CDR2 is FQGNSA in the germline V gene. The J segment lost 5 bases and the V segment lost 5 bases, leaving 6 bases of the junction unmatched. This CDR3 is built from 14 residues. The CDR3, as DNA: TGTGCCAGCAGCACTACAGGGGGCGGTTATGGCTACACCTTC. Encoded protein: CASSTTGGGYGYTF.